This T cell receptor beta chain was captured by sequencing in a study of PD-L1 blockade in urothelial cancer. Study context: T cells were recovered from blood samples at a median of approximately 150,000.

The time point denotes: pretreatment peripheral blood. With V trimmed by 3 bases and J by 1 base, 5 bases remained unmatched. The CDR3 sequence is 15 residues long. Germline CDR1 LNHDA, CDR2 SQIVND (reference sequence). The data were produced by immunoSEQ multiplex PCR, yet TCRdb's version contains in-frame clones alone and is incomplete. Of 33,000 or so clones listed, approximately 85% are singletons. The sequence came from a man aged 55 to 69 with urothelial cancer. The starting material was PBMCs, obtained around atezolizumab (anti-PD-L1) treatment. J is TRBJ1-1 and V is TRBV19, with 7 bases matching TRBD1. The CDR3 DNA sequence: TGTGCCAGTAGTATCCAGGGGGTGGCGAACACTGAAGCTTTCTTT. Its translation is CASSIQGVANTEAFF. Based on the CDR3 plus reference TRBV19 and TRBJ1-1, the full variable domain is DGGITQSPKYLFRKEGQNVTLSCEQNLNHDAMYWYRQDPGQGLRLIYYSQIVNDFQKGDIAEGYSVSREKKESFPLTVTSAQKNPTAFYLCASSIQGVANTEAFFGQGTRLTVV.